The source of this T cell receptor (beta chain) is a study of CD8 T cells in Susac syndrome. TEMRA cells were FACS-enriched, with CD8+ and CD4+ T cells isolated negatively. Notes on the study in general: As acknowledged by the study, its TCR sequencing and HLA analysis included a relatively small number of individuals.

Random hexamers were used to reverse transcribe about 0.45 to 1 ug of RNA. Across 54 Vbeta and 13 Jbeta, TCR beta CDR3 was amplified with immunoSEQ multiplex PCR. TCRdb re-analysed the immunoSEQ multiplex PCR reads in MiXCR, keeping a single row per CDR3 protein. Of roughly 150,000 distinct CDR3 sequences in the sample, roughly 93% are singletons; the top ten hold just over 0.13%. The germline V gene has CDR1 LNHDA and CDR2 SQIVND (reference sequence). The CDR3 consists of 13 residues. V shed 8 bases and J shed 9 bases, with 17 bases lying between them. Of note for this clonotype: No antigen is known for it.

This TCR came from a human donor in good health. The chain combines TRBV19 with TRBJ1-3; perhaps TRBD1 as D (5 bases). The sample consisted of CD4+ T cells from PBMCs. The chain's CDR3 is CASSPRGIGTIYF. CDR3 DNA: TGTGCCAGTTCGCCGCGGGGGATCGGCACCATATATTTT.